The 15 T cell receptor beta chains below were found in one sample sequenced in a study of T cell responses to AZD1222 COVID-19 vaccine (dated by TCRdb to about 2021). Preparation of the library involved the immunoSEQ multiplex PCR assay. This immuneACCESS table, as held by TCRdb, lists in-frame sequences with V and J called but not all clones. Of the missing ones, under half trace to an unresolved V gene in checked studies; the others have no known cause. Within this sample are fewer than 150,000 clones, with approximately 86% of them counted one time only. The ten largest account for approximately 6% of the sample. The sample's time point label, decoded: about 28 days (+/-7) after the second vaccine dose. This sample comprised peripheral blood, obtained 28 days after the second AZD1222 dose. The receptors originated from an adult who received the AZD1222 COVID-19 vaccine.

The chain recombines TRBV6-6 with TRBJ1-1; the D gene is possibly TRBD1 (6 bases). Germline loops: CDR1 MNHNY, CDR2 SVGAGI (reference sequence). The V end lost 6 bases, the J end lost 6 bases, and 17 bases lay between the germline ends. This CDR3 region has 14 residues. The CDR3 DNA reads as TGTGCCAGCAGGCCAGGGGACTTACCACCTGAAGCTTTCTTT. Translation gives CASRPGDLPPEAFF.

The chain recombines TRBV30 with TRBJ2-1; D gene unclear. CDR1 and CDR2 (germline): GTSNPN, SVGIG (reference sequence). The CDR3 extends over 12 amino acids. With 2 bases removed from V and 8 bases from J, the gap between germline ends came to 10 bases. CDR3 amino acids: CAWSLLLDEQFF. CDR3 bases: TGTGCCTGGAGTCTACTATTGGATGAGCAGTTCTTC.

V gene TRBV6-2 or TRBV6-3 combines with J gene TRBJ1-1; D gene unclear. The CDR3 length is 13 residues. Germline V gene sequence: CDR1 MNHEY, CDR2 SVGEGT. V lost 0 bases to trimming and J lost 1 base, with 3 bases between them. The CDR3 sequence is CASSYSENTEAFF. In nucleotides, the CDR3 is TGTGCCAGCAGTTACTCTGAGAACACTGAAGCTTTCTTT.

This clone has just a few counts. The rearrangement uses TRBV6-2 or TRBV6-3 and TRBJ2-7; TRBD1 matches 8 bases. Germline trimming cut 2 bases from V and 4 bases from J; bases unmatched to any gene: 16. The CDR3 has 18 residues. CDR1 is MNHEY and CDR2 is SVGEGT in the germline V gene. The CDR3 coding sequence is TGTGCCAGCAGTTACCTCTTAAATAACAGGGGGTTCTTGTACGAGCAGTACTTC. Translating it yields CASSYLLNNRGFLYEQYF.

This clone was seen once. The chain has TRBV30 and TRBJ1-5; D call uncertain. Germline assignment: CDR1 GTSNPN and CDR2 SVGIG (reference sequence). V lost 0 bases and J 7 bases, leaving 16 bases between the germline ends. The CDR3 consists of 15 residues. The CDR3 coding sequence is TGTGCCTGGAGTGTGAATTCTGCAGGACTACAGCCCCAGCATTTT. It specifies CAWSVNSAGLQPQHF.

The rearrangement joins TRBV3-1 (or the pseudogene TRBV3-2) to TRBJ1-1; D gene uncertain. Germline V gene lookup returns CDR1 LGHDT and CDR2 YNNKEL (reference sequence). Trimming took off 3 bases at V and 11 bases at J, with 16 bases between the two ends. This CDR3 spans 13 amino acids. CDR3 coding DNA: TGTGCCAGCAGCCAGGGTTCCCAGGCTAGGGCTTTCTTT. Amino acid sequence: CASSQGSQARAFF.

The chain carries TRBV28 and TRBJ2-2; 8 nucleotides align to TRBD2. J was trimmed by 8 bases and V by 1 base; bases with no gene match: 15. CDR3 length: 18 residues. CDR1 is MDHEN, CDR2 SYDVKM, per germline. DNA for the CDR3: TGTGCCAGCAGTTTATCGGCGGGAGGCCCGGTTGGGGAAGGGGAGCTGTTTTTT. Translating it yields CASSLSAGGPVGEGELFF. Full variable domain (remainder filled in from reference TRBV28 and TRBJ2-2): DVKVTQSSRYLVKRTGEKVFLECVQDMDHENMFWYRQDPGLGLRLIYFSYDVKMKEKGDIPEGYSVSREKKERFSLILESASTNQTSMYLCASSLSAGGPVGEGELFFGEGSRLTVL.

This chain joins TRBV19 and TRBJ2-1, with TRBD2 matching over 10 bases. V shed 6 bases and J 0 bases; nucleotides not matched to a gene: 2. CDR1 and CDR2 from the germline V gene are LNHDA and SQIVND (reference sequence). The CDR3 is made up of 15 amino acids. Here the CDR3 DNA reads TGTGCCAGTAGGTCTAGCGGGAGCTCCTACAATGAGCAGTTCTTC. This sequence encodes CASRSSGSSYNEQFF. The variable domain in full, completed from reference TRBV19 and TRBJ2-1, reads DGGITQSPKYLFRKEGQNVTLSCEQNLNHDAMYWYRQDPGQGLRLIYYSQIVNDFQKGDIAEGYSVSREKKESFPLTVTSAQKNPTAFYLCASRSSGSSYNEQFFGPGTRLTVL.

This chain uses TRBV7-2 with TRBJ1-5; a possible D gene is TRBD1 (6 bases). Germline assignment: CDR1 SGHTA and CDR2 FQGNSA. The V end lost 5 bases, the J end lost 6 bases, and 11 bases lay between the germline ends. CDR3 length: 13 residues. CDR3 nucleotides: TGTGCCAGCAGCACCCAGGGGTCTCAGCCCCAGCATTTT. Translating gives CASSTQGSQPQHF.

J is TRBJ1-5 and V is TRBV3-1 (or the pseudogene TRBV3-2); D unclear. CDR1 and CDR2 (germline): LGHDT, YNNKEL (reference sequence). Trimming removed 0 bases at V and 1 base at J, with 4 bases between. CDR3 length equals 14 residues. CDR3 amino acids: CASSQDLSNQPQHF. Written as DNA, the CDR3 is TGTGCCAGCAGCCAAGATTTAAGCAATCAGCCCCAGCATTTT.

The CDR3 DNA is TGTGCCAGCACCCCAGGGATCAGCTGGGTCTACAATGAGCAGTTCTTC. Amino acid sequence: CASTPGISWVYNEQFF. The chain links TRBV6-2 or TRBV6-3 to TRBJ2-1, with D maybe TRBD1 (5 bases). This CDR3 contains 16 residues. The V gene's germline CDR1 is MNHEY and CDR2 SVGEGT. V lost 7 bases, J lost 3 bases, and 19 bases lay in between.

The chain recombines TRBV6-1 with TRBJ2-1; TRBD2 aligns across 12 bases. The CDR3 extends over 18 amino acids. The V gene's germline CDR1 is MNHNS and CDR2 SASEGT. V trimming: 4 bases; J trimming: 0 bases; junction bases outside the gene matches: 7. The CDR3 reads CASSGALAGGSSYNEQFF. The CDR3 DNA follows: TGTGCCAGCAGTGGGGCGCTAGCGGGAGGGAGCTCCTACAATGAGCAGTTCTTC.

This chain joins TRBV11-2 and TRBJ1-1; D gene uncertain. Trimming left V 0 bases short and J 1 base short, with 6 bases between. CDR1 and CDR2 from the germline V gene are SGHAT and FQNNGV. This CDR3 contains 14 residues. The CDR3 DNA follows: TGTGCCAGCAGCTTAGAGACGGAGAACACTGAAGCTTTCTTT. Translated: CASSLETENTEAFF.

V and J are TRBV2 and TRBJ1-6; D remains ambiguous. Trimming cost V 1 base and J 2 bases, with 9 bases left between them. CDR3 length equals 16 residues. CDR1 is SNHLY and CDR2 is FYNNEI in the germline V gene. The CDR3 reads CASSEVVLPYNSPLHF. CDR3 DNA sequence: TGTGCCAGCAGTGAAGTGGTACTCCCCTATAATTCACCCCTCCACTTT.

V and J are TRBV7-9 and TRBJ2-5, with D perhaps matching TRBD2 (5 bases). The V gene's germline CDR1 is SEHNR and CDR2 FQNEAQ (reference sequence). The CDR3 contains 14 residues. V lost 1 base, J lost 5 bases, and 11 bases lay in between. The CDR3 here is CASSLVTGMETQYF. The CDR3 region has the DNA TGTGCCAGCAGCTTAGTAACGGGGATGGAGACCCAGTACTTC.